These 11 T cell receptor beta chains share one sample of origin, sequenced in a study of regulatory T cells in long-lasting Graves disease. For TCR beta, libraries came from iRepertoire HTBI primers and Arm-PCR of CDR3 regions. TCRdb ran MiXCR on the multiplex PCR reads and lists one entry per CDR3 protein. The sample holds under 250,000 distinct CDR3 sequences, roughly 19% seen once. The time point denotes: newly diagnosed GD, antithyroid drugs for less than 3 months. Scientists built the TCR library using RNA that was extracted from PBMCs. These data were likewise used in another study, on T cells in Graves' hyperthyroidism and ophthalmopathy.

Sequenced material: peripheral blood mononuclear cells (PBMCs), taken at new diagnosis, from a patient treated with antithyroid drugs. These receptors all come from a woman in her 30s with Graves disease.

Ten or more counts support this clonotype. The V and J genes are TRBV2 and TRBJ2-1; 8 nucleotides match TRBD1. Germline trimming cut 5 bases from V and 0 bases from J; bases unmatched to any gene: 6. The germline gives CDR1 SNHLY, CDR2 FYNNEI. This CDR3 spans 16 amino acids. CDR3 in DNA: TGTGCCAGCAGTCCTTGGACAGGGAGCTCCTACAATGAGCAGTTCTTC. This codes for CASSPWTGSSYNEQFF.

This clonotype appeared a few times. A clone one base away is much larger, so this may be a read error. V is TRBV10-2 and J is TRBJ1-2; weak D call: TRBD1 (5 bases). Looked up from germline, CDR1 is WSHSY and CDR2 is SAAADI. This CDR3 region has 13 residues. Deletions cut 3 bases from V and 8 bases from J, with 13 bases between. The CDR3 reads CASSDQGGGGYTF. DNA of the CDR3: TGCGCCAGCAGTGACCAGGGAGGAGGGGGCTACACCTTC.

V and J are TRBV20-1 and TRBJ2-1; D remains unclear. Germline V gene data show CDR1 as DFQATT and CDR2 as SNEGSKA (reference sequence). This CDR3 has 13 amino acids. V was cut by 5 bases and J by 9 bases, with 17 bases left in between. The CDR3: CSALAADRIEQFF. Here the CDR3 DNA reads TGCAGTGCTCTCGCGGCAGATAGGATTGAGCAGTTCTTC.

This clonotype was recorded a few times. Here the CDR3 DNA reads TGTGCCAGCAGCCCTAGGGGGACAGGGAACGAGCAGTACTTC. Translation: CASSPRGTGNEQYF. The chain carries TRBV12-3 or TRBV12-4 and TRBJ2-7; 9 bases match TRBD1. The CDR3 runs 14 residues. Unmatched junction bases numbered 8, after V lost 6 bases and J lost 5 bases.

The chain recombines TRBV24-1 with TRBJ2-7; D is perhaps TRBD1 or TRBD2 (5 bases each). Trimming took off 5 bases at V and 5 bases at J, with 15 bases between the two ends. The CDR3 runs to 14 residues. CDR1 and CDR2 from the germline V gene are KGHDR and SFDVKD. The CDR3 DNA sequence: TGTGCCACCAGTGGGGCAGGGAGCCTCCACGAGCAGTACTTC. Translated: CATSGAGSLHEQYF.

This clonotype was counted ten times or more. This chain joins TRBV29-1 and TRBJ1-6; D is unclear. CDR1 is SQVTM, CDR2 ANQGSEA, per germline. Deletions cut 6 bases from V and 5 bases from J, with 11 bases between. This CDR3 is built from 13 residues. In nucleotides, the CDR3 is TGCAGCGTCCGGGAAGCCCATAATTCACCCCTCCACTTT. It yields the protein CSVREAHNSPLHF. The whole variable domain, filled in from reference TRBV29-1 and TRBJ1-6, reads SAVISQKPSRDICQRGTSLTIQCQVDSQVTMMFWYRQQPGQSLTLIATANQGSEATYESGFVIDKFPISRPNLTFSTLTVSNMSPEDSSIYLCSVREAHNSPLHFGNGTRLTVT.

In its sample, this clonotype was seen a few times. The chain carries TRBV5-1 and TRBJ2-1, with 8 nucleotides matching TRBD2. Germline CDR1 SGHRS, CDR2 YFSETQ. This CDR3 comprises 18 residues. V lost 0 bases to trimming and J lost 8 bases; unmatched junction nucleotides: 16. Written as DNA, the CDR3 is TGCGCCAGCAGCTTGGCCAACAGGCCCCTAGCGCGGGGGGATGAGCAGTTCTTC. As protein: CASSLANRPLARGDEQFF.

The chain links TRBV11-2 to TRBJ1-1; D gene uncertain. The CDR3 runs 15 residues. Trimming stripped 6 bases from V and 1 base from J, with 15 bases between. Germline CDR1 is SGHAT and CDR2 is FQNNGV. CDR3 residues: CASSYITAANTEAFF. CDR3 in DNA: TGTGCCAGCAGTTACATCACGGCAGCGAACACTGAAGCTTTCTTT.

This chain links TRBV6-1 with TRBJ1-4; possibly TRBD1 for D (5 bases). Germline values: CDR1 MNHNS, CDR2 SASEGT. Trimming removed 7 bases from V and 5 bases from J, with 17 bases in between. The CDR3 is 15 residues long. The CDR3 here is CASKDIGLPNEKLFF. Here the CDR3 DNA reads TGTGCCAGCAAGGACATCGGACTCCCAAATGAAAAACTGTTTTTT.

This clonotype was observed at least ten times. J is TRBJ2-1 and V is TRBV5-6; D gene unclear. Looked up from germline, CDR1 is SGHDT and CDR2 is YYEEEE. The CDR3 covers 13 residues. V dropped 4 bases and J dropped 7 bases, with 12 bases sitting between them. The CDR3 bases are TGTGCCAGCAGCCTCAGTAGCCAAAATGAGCAGTTCTTC. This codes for CASSLSSQNEQFF. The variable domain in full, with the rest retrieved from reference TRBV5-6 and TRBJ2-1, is DAGVTQSPTHLIKTRGQQVTLRCSPKSGHDTVSWYQQALGQGPQFIFQYYEEEERQRGNFPDRFSGHQFPNYSSELNVNALLLGDSALYLCASSLSSQNEQFFGPGTRLTVL.

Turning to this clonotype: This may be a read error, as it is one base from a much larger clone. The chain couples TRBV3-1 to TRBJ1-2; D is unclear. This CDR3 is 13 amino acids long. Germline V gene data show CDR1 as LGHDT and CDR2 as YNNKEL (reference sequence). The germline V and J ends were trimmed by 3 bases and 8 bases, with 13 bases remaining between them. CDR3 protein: CASSQRGDGGYTF. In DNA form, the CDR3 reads TGTGCCAGCAGCCAGAGAGGCGATGGGGGCTACACCTTC. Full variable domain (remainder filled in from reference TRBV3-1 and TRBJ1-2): DTAVSQTPKYLVTQMGNDKSIKCEQNLGHDTMYWYKQDSKKFLKIMFSYNNKELIINETVPNRFSPKSPDKAHLNLHINSLELGDSAVYFCASSQRGDGGYTFGSGTRLTVV.